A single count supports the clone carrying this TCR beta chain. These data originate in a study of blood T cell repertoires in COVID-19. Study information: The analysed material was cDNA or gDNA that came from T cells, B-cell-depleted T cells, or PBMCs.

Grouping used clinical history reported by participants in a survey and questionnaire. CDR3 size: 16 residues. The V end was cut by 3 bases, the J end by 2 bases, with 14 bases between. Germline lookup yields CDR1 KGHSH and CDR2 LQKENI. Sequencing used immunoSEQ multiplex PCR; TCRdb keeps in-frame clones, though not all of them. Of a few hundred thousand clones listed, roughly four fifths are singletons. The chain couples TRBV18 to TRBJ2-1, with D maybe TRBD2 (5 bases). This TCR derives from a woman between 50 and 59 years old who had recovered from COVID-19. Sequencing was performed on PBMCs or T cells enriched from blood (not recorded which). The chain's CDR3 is CASSPERIGTYNEQFF. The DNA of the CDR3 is TGTGCCAGCTCACCTGAGCGAATCGGGACCTACAATGAGCAGTTCTTC.